The rows below give T cell receptor beta chains drawn from one sample of a study of human T cells and chemical hapten exposure. TCRdb processed the RACE reads anew with MiXCR; each CDR3 protein has one entry. Of 150,000 to 200,000 distinct CDR3 sequences in the sample, approximately 15% were seen once. The starting material was whole blood, obtained in connection with sensitization to the hapten diphenylcyclopropenone (DPC). The receptors derive from a woman aged 25-40 years with alopecia areata. Some clones in this sample may be carry-over from other donors' samples. Each CDR3 is given with its conserved first and last residue. Fields, in order: J gene, D gene, clone size, V gene, CDR3 DNA, CDR3 protein. A D gene is named only where the DNA matches it firmly. Some rows have no size entry. The others give once, few or many, or a class for an expanded clone.

>TRBJ2-6|TRBD1|few|TRBV9
TGTGCCAGCACCCGACAGGGGGCGGCGGGGGCCAACGTCCTGACTTTC
CASTRQGAAGANVLTF
>TRBJ2-3|-|many|TRBV6-2/TRBV6-3
TGTGCCAGCAGTTACTCCCCCCCTCTGAGCGGCCCGGCGGATACGCAGTATTTT
CASSYSPPLSGPADTQYF
>TRBJ1-2|-|few|TRBV3-1
TGTGCCAGCAGCCAAGTAAAGGGGTCTGGCTACACCTTC
CASSQVKGSGYTF
>TRBJ2-3|-|many|TRBV7-2
TGTGCCAGCAGCTTTCGTAACAGCTACACAGATACGCAGTATTTT
CASSFRNSYTDTQYF
>TRBJ2-7|-|few|TRBV20-1
TGCAGTGCTAGAGGGGGACAAGCCTACGAGCAGTACTTC
CSARGGQAYEQYF
>TRBJ1-1|-|few|TRBV28
TGTGCCAGCAGTGAGACACAGAAAGACACTGAAGCTTTCTTT
CASSETQKDTEAFF
>TRBJ1-1|-|-|TRBV20-1
TGCAGTGCCCTAGGCACAGGGAACACTGAAGCTTTCTTT
CSALGTGNTEAFF
>TRBJ1-6|-|-|TRBV20-1
TGCAGTGCTAGAGATACCGGGGCCTATAATTCACCCCTCCACTTT
CSARDTGAYNSPLHF
>TRBJ1-3|-|-|TRBV6-2/TRBV6-3
TGTGCCAGCAGTTACGTGGGCAGCCCTGGAAACACCATATATTTT
CASSYVGSPGNTIYF
>TRBJ1-2|-|-|TRBV6-6
TGTGCCAGCAGTTCCTCGGAATTTTCCGACGGCTACACCTTC
CASSSSEFSDGYTF
>TRBJ2-3|-|-|TRBV7-9
TGTGCCAGCAGCTCGACTGGGGTCACAGATACGCAGTATTTT
CASSSTGVTDTQYF
>TRBJ1-5|TRBD1|few|TRBV4-1
TGCGCCAGCAGCCAAAGTCCCGGGACAGGGAGCAATCAGCCCCAGCATTTT
CASSQSPGTGSNQPQHF
>TRBJ2-2|TRBD2|-|TRBV4-3
TGCGCCAGCAGCCAAGAGTGGCTAGCGGGGGGAATGAACACCGGGGAGCTGTTTTTT
CASSQEWLAGGMNTGELFF
>TRBJ2-5|-|once|TRBV7-9
TGTGCCAGCTGGACAGACCAAGAGACCCAGTACTTC
CASWTDQETQYF
>TRBJ1-2|-|-|TRBV7-2
TGTGCCAGCAGCAAATACCGGGACCCAGATGGCTACACCTTC
CASSKYRDPDGYTF
>TRBJ2-5|-|-|TRBV5-4
TGTGCCAGCAGCCGCGTGGCAGAGAGGTACCAAGAGACCCAGTACTTC
CASSRVAERYQETQYF
>TRBJ2-7|-|few|TRBV27
TGTGCCAGCAGTTTGGGGCGTCCCTACGAGCAGTACTTC
CASSLGRPYEQYF
>TRBJ1-2|TRBD1|few|TRBV20-1
TGCAGTGCTAGTGCGGGACAGGGAGTCTATGGCTACACCTTC
CSASAGQGVYGYTF
>TRBJ2-5|-|many|TRBV7-2
TGTGCCAGCAGCCGACCCACCTCTGGAGCCCAAGAGACCCAGTACTTC
CASSRPTSGAQETQYF
>TRBJ1-1|-|-|TRBV6-5
TGTGCCAGCAGTTCCCACCCGGGGAGGGGCGATGGGGCTGAAGCTTTCTTT
CASSSHPGRGDGAEAFF
>TRBJ2-5|TRBD1|few|TRBV12-5
TGTGCTAGTGGTCTCCGGACAGGGGAGACCCAGTACTTC
CASGLRTGETQYF
>TRBJ2-2|-|few|TRBV6-2/TRBV6-3
TGTGCCAGCAGTTATATCGGGTCCGGGGAGCTGTTTTTT
CASSYIGSGELFF
>TRBJ2-1|TRBD1|-|TRBV24-1
TGTGCCACCTTCGGGACAGGGAACCATGAGCAGTTCTTC
CATFGTGNHEQFF
>TRBJ1-1|-|many|TRBV20-1
TGCAGTGCATCCCGGAGTAATGAAGCTTTCTTT
CSASRSNEAFF
>TRBJ2-5|-|-|TRBV12-3/TRBV12-4
TGTGCCAGCAGCCGGGATGAGGAGACCCAGTACTTC
CASSRDEETQYF
>TRBJ1-5|-|-|TRBV10-2
TGCGCCAGCAGTCTAGGCACTCATCAGCCCCAGCATTTT
CASSLGTHQPQHF
>TRBJ2-7|TRBD1|many|TRBV20-1
TGCAGTGCTTCCAGGGGGTACGAGCAGTACTTC
CSASRGYEQYF
>TRBJ1-3|-|many|TRBV3-1
TGTGCCAGCAGCCAAGTTGGAAACACCATATATTTT
CASSQVGNTIYF
>TRBJ2-2|-|many|TRBV10-3
TGTGCCATCAGTGGGCCTGGGGGAAACACCGGGGAGCTGTTTTTT
CAISGPGGNTGELFF
>TRBJ2-5|-|-|TRBV29-1
TGCAGCGCGGGACTTTTAAGGGAAGAGACCCAGTACTTC
CSAGLLREETQYF
>TRBJ1-2|-|many|TRBV18
TGTGCCAGCTCACCACGTGAAGCCCTTGGGTATGGCTACACCTTC
CASSPREALGYGYTF
>TRBJ2-2|-|-|TRBV5-4
TGTGCCAGCAGCCCATACTGGAGGGGAGACACCGGGGAGCTGTTTTTT
CASSPYWRGDTGELFF
>TRBJ1-2|TRBD1|many|TRBV29-1
TGCAGCGTAGACGACCGGACAGGTTATGGCTACACCTTC
CSVDDRTGYGYTF
>TRBJ2-1|TRBD1|many|TRBV24-1
TGTGCCACCAGTGATTCCCGGGACAGGAACTACAATGAGCAGTTCTTC
CATSDSRDRNYNEQFF
>TRBJ1-2|-|many|TRBV12-3/TRBV12-4
TGTGCCAGCAGTTTAAGCCACAACTATGGCTACACCTTC
CASSLSHNYGYTF
>TRBJ2-6|-|few|TRBV7-9
TGTGCCAGCAGCTTTTTCCCGGCACAGTCTGGGGCCAACGTCCTGACTTTC
CASSFFPAQSGANVLTF
>TRBJ2-7|-|-|TRBV28
TGTGCCAGCAGTCGCCGGGAGCCCTACGAGCAGTACTTC
CASSRREPYEQYF
>TRBJ1-5|-|many|TRBV20-1
TGCAGTGCCATACCCAACAGGGTGAAGCAGCCCCAGCATTTT
CSAIPNRVKQPQHF
>TRBJ1-1|-|-|TRBV28
TGTGCCAGCAGAGGGCAGGGAAATGAAGCTTTCTTT
CASRGQGNEAFF
>TRBJ1-1|TRBD1|-|TRBV7-9
TGTGCCAGCAGCTCTCAGGGGGGTGGAACTGAAGCTTTCTTT
CASSSQGGGTEAFF
>TRBJ1-6|TRBD1|few|TRBV14
TGTGCCAGCAGCCACAGGGGGGGTAATTCACCCCTCCACTTT
CASSHRGGNSPLHF
>TRBJ1-5|TRBD1|few|TRBV6-5
TGTGCCAGCAGTACAGGACAGGAGAGCAATCAGCCCCAGCATTTT
CASSTGQESNQPQHF
>TRBJ1-5|-|-|TRBV6-1
TGTGCCAGCACCCGTCTCAATCAGCCCCAGCATTTT
CASTRLNQPQHF
>TRBJ1-6|-|few|TRBV7-6
TGTGCCAGCAGCGCTCGGGGAGATAATTCACCCCTCCACTTT
CASSARGDNSPLHF
>TRBJ2-3|-|few|TRBV6-5
TGTGCCAGCAGTTCCCCCGGGACTCTTACGCAGTATTTT
CASSSPGTLTQYF
>TRBJ2-1|TRBD2|-|TRBV13
TGTGCCAGCAGCTCGGGGAGGGTGGCCTACAATGAGCAGTTCTTC
CASSSGRVAYNEQFF
>TRBJ2-1|-|-|TRBV7-2
TGTGCCAGCAGCCTGGGACTGGTTTCCTACAATGAGCAGTTCTTC
CASSLGLVSYNEQFF
>TRBJ2-7|TRBD1|-|TRBV2
TGTGCCAGCACCCCGGGACAGGACCACGAGCAGTACTTC
CASTPGQDHEQYF
>TRBJ2-1|-|few|TRBV28
TGTGCCAGCCTCGGGACAACCTACTACAATGAGCAGTTCTTC
CASLGTTYYNEQFF
>TRBJ2-1|TRBD2|few|TRBV11-3
TGTGCCAGCAGCTTAGGAACTAGCGGGACCTCCGGTGAGCAGTTCTTC
CASSLGTSGTSGEQFF
>TRBJ2-3|TRBD2|-|TRBV29-1
TGCAGCGTAGCCCGGGGACTAGCGGGGGATGCAACGCAGTATTTT
CSVARGLAGDATQYF
>TRBJ2-7|TRBD2|few|TRBV9
TGTGCCAGCAGCCTAGGGACTAGCCCCTACGAGCAGTACTTC
CASSLGTSPYEQYF
>TRBJ2-2|-|few|TRBV5-1
TGCGCCAGCAGCCCCTTCCCGGGGGCCGACACCGGGGAGCTGTTTTTT
CASSPFPGADTGELFF
>TRBJ1-4|-|-|TRBV6-1
TGTGCCGGCAGTGAAAACGTAGGGGGTTTGGGTGAAAAACTGTTTTTT
CAGSENVGGLGEKLFF
>TRBJ1-2|-|few|TRBV7-9
TGTGCCAGCAGCTTAGTCAAGGGGTTAATCGGCTACACCTTC
CASSLVKGLIGYTF
>TRBJ1-5|-|-|TRBV18
TGTGCCAGCTCACCACGAGAACAGTCGGGCAATCAGCCCCAGCATTTT
CASSPREQSGNQPQHF
>TRBJ1-2|-|-|TRBV25-1
TGTGCCAGCAGTGAATCTGGGGGGCTAATCTATGGCTACACCTTC
CASSESGGLIYGYTF
>TRBJ1-2|-|few|TRBV7-2
TGTGCCAGCAGCTTTAGGGGCAATGGCTACACCTTC
CASSFRGNGYTF
>TRBJ1-1|TRBD1|few|TRBV6-5
TGTGCCAGCAGATTACAGGGGGAAGGCACTGAAGCTTTCTTT
CASRLQGEGTEAFF
>TRBJ2-6|TRBD1|-|TRBV6-1
TGTGCCAGCAGTGAAGGAGCAGGGGGCGTAAGCAGCTCTGGGGCCAACGTCCTGACTTTC
CASSEGAGGVSSSGANVLTF